These 30 T cell receptor beta chains came from one sample sequenced in a study of blood T cells in healthy people across ages. The second PCR ran 7 to 11 cycles with a sample-barcoded 5' primer and J-beta primers. TCRdb re-called the 5' RACE reads with MiXCR, one entry per CDR3 protein. The data show about 780,000 distinct CDR3 sequences, less than 60% seen once. Sequencing used blood. These receptors were taken from a man older than 75 in good health.

This clonotype came up a few times. The chain uses TRBV5-1 and TRBJ2-7; the match to TRBD2 covers 8 bases. The CDR3 is 14 amino acids. Germline trimming cut 1 base from V and 5 bases from J; bases unmatched to any gene: 5. The germline gives CDR1 SGHRS, CDR2 YFSETQ. The CDR3, as DNA: TGCGCCAGCAGCTTGACGGGAGGGAACGACGAGCAGTACTTC. This encodes CASSLTGGNDEQYF.

V and J are TRBV4-2 and TRBJ2-1, with D possibly being TRBD1 (5 bases). The CDR3 sequence is 16 residues long. Between the trimmed V and J ends, which lost 11 bases and 0 bases, there was a span of 20 bases. Germline V gives CDR1 LGHNA, CDR2 YNFKEQ. The CDR3 reads CACSQGLLNSYNEQFF. In DNA, the CDR3 is TGTGCCTGTAGCCAGGGCCTTTTAAACTCCTACAATGAGCAGTTCTTC.

Only a few counts were recorded for this clonotype. The chain joins TRBV25-1 to TRBJ2-7, with D tentatively TRBD2 (5 bases). CDR3 length equals 14 residues. Germline values: CDR1 MGHDK, CDR2 SYGVNS. V was trimmed by 5 bases and J by 0 bases, leaving 11 bases between them. CDR3 region: CASSTLGSSYEQYF. As DNA, the CDR3 is TGTGCCAGCAGTACACTAGGGAGCTCCTACGAGCAGTACTTC.

This sequence joins TRBV24-1 and TRBJ2-3; 11 nucleotides align to TRBD2. The CDR3 length is 15 residues. Germline assignment: CDR1 KGHDR and CDR2 SFDVKD. V shed 5 bases, J shed 2 bases, and the junction held 2 bases outside the gene matches. CDR3 coding DNA: TGTGCCACCAGTGTAGCGGGGGGGGCCACAGATACGCAGTATTTT. Residues: CATSVAGGATDTQYF.

The table lists this clonotype with a few counts. The chain has TRBV4-2 and TRBJ2-3, with D perhaps TRBD2 (6 bases). The V gene's germline CDR1 is LGHNA and CDR2 YNFKEQ. V dropped 10 bases and J dropped 0 bases, with 11 bases sitting between them. The CDR3 contains 13 residues. The DNA for the CDR3 is TGTGCCACCCGGGGGACTAGCACAGATACGCAGTATTTT. Protein sequence: CATRGTSTDTQYF.

CDR3: CASTDPGQYYGYTF. CDR3 DNA: TGTGCCAGCACTGACCCGGGACAGTACTATGGCTACACCTTC. The J gene is TRBJ1-2, the V gene TRBV6-6; 7 bases are shared with TRBD1. V was pared by 7 bases and J by 3 bases, with 8 bases of the junction left unmatched. Germline CDR1 reads MNHNY; CDR2 reads SVGAGI (reference sequence). The CDR3 runs 14 residues.

CDR3 coding DNA: TGTGCCAGCAGTTCAGGGGGCACAGGGGGTGGTTCCTACAATGAGCAGTTCTTC. Translating it yields CASSSGGTGGGSYNEQFF. The rearrangement uses TRBV5-4 and TRBJ2-1; 8 nucleotides align to TRBD1. Trimming took 5 bases from V and 1 from J; bases not matched to a gene: 14. Germline-derived CDR1 and CDR2 are SGHNT and YYREEE (reference sequence). This CDR3 is 18 amino acids long. Using reference TRBV5-4 and TRBJ2-1 for the parts outside the CDR3, the full variable domain is ETGVTQSPTHLIKTRGQQVTLRCSSQSGHNTVSWYQQALGQGPQFIFQYYREEENGRGNFPPRFSGLQFPNYSSELNVNALELDDSALYLCASSSGGTGGGSYNEQFFGPGTRLTVL.

This chain joins TRBV12-3 or TRBV12-4 and TRBJ2-7; 7 bases match TRBD2. The DNA end lines up better with TRBJ2-5; the J call may be wrong. The CDR3 covers 14 residues. In DNA form, the CDR3 reads TGTGCCAGCAGTATTCATGGGGGGGTCGAGACCCAGTACTTC. Residues: CASSIHGGVETQYF.

This clonotype was detected only a few times. The J gene is TRBJ1-2, the V gene TRBV28, with D perhaps matching TRBD1 (6 bases). Germline V CDR1 and CDR2: MDHEN, SYDVKM. Trimming pared 8 bases from V and 7 bases from J, leaving 17 bases between. This CDR3 is 13 amino acids long. CDR3 in DNA: TGTGCCAGCGAGCTCGGGCGGGGGCTTGGCTACACCTTC. Its translation is CASELGRGLGYTF.

The V call is TRBV28, the J call TRBJ1-6; D is unresolved. The ends were cut back, 7 bases at V and 4 bases at J, with 26 bases in the middle. This CDR3 spans 19 amino acids. Germline CDR1 is MDHEN and CDR2 is SYDVKM. CDR3 sequence: CASIGLGPRSSKYNSPLHF. The CDR3 coding sequence is TGTGCCAGCATTGGTCTCGGACCCAGGTCGTCGAAATATAATTCACCCCTCCACTTT. Filled out from reference TRBV28 and TRBJ1-6, the complete variable domain reads DVKVTQSSRYLVKRTGEKVFLECVQDMDHENMFWYRQDPGLGLRLIYFSYDVKMKEKGDIPEGYSVSREKKERFSLILESASTNQTSMYLCASIGLGPRSSKYNSPLHFGNGTRLTVT.

The chain links TRBV11-2 to TRBJ2-5, with D possibly called TRBD1 or TRBD2 (6 bases each). Between the trimmed V and J ends, which lost 6 bases and 1 base, there was a span of 15 bases. Germline V lookup: CDR1 SGHAT, CDR2 FQNNGV. The CDR3 length is 15 residues. The DNA for the CDR3 is TGTGCCAGCAGTCCCCCGGGGGCTCTCCAAGAGACCCAGTACTTC. Translation: CASSPPGALQETQYF.

Worth noting for this clonotype: The junction departs from the called germline gene at one end, perhaps through a read error. The V gene is TRBV29-1, the J gene TRBJ2-3; the match to TRBD2 covers 7 bases. Germline-derived CDR1 and CDR2 are SQVTM and ANQGSEA. There are 15 residues in the CDR3. CDR3 nucleotides: TGCCGCGTCGAAAGGAGTAGTGGACTAGAAGATACGCAGTATTTT. Translated: CRVERSSGLEDTQYF.

The chain combines TRBV20-1 with TRBJ2-1, with 10 bases matching TRBD2. The CDR3 runs to 19 residues. Trimming at V came to 6 bases and at J to 2 bases, leaving 19 bases not matched to a gene. Per the germline V gene, CDR1 is DFQATT and CDR2 is SNEGSKA (reference sequence). The CDR3 sequence: CSARPGASGRFSPYNEQFF. As DNA, the CDR3 is TGCAGTGCGCGGCCCGGGGCTAGCGGGAGATTTTCCCCCTACAATGAGCAGTTCTTC.

The chain links TRBV7-8 to TRBJ2-4; D might be TRBD1 (6 bases). The CDR3 is 15 residues long. In germline, CDR1 is SGHVS, CDR2 FQNEAQ. Between the trimmed V and J ends, which lost 5 bases and 8 bases, there was a span of 19 bases. CDR3 residues: CASSPGQPMWDIQYF. The CDR3 coding sequence is TGTGCCAGCAGCCCTGGACAGCCTATGTGGGACATTCAGTACTTC.

The chain employs TRBV4-2 and TRBJ2-5, with D maybe TRBD2 (6 bases). V shed 4 bases and J shed 2 bases, with 11 bases lying between them. CDR3 size: 14 residues. Germline V gene lookup returns CDR1 LGHNA and CDR2 YNFKEQ. The CDR3 loop is CASSRGDQQETQYF. The CDR3 DNA is TGTGCCAGCAGCCGGGGGGACCAACAAGAGACCCAGTACTTC.

The chain is built from TRBV12-3 or TRBV12-4 and TRBJ2-1; D is undetermined. V was trimmed by 3 bases and J by 5 bases, leaving 11 bases between them. The CDR3 runs to 14 residues. In DNA form, the CDR3 reads TGTGCCAGCAGTTTTGCGAGTTACCACAATGAGCAGTTCTTC. It codes for CASSFASYHNEQFF.

The V call is TRBV5-1, the J call TRBJ2-5; 10 bases match TRBD1. Germline V lookup: CDR1 SGHRS, CDR2 YFSETQ. The CDR3 extends over 16 amino acids. V lost 1 base, J lost 4 bases, and 7 bases stayed unmatched. The chain's CDR3 is CASSLTGTGVRETQYF. The DNA of the CDR3 is TGCGCCAGCAGCTTGACCGGGACAGGGGTCCGAGAGACCCAGTACTTC.

The chain couples TRBV12-3 or TRBV12-4 to TRBJ2-3; D uncertain. The CDR3 has 11 residues. Trimming cost V 8 bases and J 6 bases, with 9 bases left between them. CDR3 region: CASYIGDTQYF. The DNA of the CDR3 is TGTGCCAGCTATATTGGGGATACGCAGTATTTT.

The genes are TRBV11-1 and TRBJ2-1; D is perhaps TRBD2 (7 bases). Germline V CDR1 and CDR2: SGHAT, FQDESV (reference sequence). This CDR3 contains 15 residues. Deletions cut 1 base from V and 5 bases from J, with 12 bases between. The CDR3 bases are TGTGCCAGCAGCTTAGGGCGGGGGCGGAACAATGAGCAGTTCTTC. It codes for CASSLGRGRNNEQFF.

This chain uses TRBV7-9 with TRBJ2-5; the match to TRBD2 covers 7 bases. The germline gives CDR1 SEHNR, CDR2 FQNEAQ (reference sequence). The trim removed 5 bases at V and 1 base at J, leaving 16 bases unmatched. The CDR3 extends over 18 amino acids. The CDR3 nucleotides read TGTGCCAGCAGCCCCTTGGGCCGGGAGGAATATATCCAAGAGACCCAGTACTTC. It is translated as CASSPLGREEYIQETQYF.

The rearrangement joins TRBV14 to TRBJ2-3; 7 bases line up with TRBD2. This CDR3 has 15 amino acids. Per germline, CDR1 SGHDN and CDR2 FVKESK. With V trimmed by 1 base and J by 4 bases, 5 bases remained unmatched. Here the CDR3 DNA reads TGTGCCAGCAGCCAAGCCGGACTAGGGTCAGATACGCAGTATTTT. This encodes CASSQAGLGSDTQYF.

V usage is TRBV7-9 and J usage is TRBJ2-3; D remains unclear. CDR3 length: 16 amino acids. With 4 bases removed from V and 4 bases from J, the gap between germline ends came to 18 bases. The germline CDR1 and CDR2 sequences are SEHNR and FQNEAQ (reference sequence). The CDR3 is CASSSWTQTSADTQYF. CDR3 sequence (DNA): TGTGCCAGCAGCTCCTGGACCCAAACCAGCGCAGATACGCAGTATTTT.

V is TRBV27 and J is TRBJ2-7; unclear D gene. CDR1 and CDR2 from the germline V gene are MNHEY and SMNVEV (reference sequence). This CDR3 has 14 residues. Trimming took 3 bases from V and 4 from J, leaving 13 bases between them. DNA for the CDR3: TGTGCCAGCAGTTTTATTGGGTCCGAATACGAGCAGTACTTC. The encoded protein is CASSFIGSEYEQYF.

In this sample, this clonotype turned up many times. V is TRBV6-6 and J is TRBJ1-6; the D gene is possibly TRBD1 (5 bases). The V gene's germline CDR1 is MNHNY and CDR2 SVGAGI (reference sequence). CDR3 length: 14 amino acids. V was trimmed by 2 bases and J by 5 bases, leaving 7 bases between them. CDR3 protein: CASSYGGNNSPLHF. Written as DNA, the CDR3 is TGTGCCAGCAGTTACGGGGGGAATAATTCACCCCTCCACTTT.

This clonotype appeared a single time. This chain joins TRBV11-3 and TRBJ2-5; D possibly corresponds to TRBD2 (6 bases). CDR3 length: 14 amino acids. The V end lost 0 bases, the J end lost 5 bases, and 10 bases lay between the germline ends. The germline V gene has CDR1 SGHNT and CDR2 YENEEA. CDR3 residues: CASSLDGRGETQYF. DNA for the CDR3: TGTGCCAGCAGCTTAGACGGGCGGGGTGAGACCCAGTACTTC. Supplemented by reference TRBV11-3 and TRBJ2-5, the full variable domain reads EAGVVQSPRYKIIEKKQPVAFWCNPISGHNTLYWYLQNLGQGPELLIRYENEEAVDDSQLPKDRFSAERLKGVDSTLKIQPAELGDSAVYLCASSLDGRGETQYFGPGTRLLVL.

This chain links TRBV29-1 with TRBJ2-4; maybe TRBD2 (6 bases). Trimming cost V 4 bases and J 0 bases, with 19 bases left between them. Germline CDR1 reads SQVTM; CDR2 reads ANQGSEA. The CDR3 consists of 17 residues. The CDR3 reads CSVAKGVGGLAKNIQYF. The CDR3 DNA follows: TGCAGCGTTGCGAAGGGAGTGGGGGGTCTAGCCAAAAACATTCAGTACTTC. Full variable domain (missing parts from reference TRBV29-1 and TRBJ2-4): SAVISQKPSRDICQRGTSLTIQCQVDSQVTMMFWYRQQPGQSLTLIATANQGSEATYESGFVIDKFPISRPNLTFSTLTVSNMSPEDSSIYLCSVAKGVGGLAKNIQYFGAGTRLSVL.

V gene TRBV7-2 combines with J gene TRBJ2-3, with D perhaps matching TRBD1 or TRBD2 (5 bases each). Germline V gene lookup returns CDR1 SGHTA and CDR2 FQGNSA. CDR3 length: 17 amino acids. V lost 5 bases to trimming and J lost 7 bases, with 25 bases between them. The CDR3 spells CASSPFPGRGSANTQYF. The CDR3 nucleotides are TGTGCCAGCAGCCCCTTCCCGGGACGAGGGTCCGCGAATACGCAGTATTTT.

This clonotype was seen many times. The V call is TRBV20-1, the J call TRBJ2-7; 9 bases fit TRBD2. The CDR3 covers 17 residues. V shed 0 bases and J 0 bases; nucleotides not matched to a gene: 9. Germline V lookup: CDR1 DFQATT, CDR2 SNEGSKA (reference sequence). The CDR3 loop is CSARDVAGGPISYEQYF. CDR3 nucleotide sequence: TGCAGTGCTAGAGACGTGGCGGGAGGGCCGATCTCCTACGAGCAGTACTTC.

The CDR3 bases are TGCGCCAGCAGTGAGCGAACCGGCGGTTTGGGACTAGCGGGAGCCCCGTTCTACGAGCAGTACTTC. Translating gives CASSERTGGLGLAGAPFYEQYF. The rearrangement uses TRBV10-1 and TRBJ2-7; TRBD2 matches at 14 bases. Germline V CDR1 and CDR2: WNHNN, SYGVQD (reference sequence). J gave up 3 bases and V 2 bases, and 21 bases lay outside the gene matches. The length of the CDR3 is 22 residues.

The CDR3 loop reads CASSPRWGGYGYTF. The CDR3 region has the DNA TGTGCCAGCAGCCCCCGCTGGGGAGGATATGGCTACACCTTC. The chain recombines TRBV11-2 with TRBJ1-2; no firm D call. The CDR3 loop spans 14 amino acids. Germline assignment: CDR1 SGHAT and CDR2 FQNNGV. Deletions cut 5 bases from V and 5 bases from J, with 15 bases between.